Listed here are 29 T cell receptor beta chains from one sample, sequenced in a study of response to subunit inactivated influenza vaccine. MiXCR, applied by TCRdb to the RT-PCR reads, yields one record per CDR3 protein. The sample lists around 760,000 distinct CDR3 sequences; about 14% were seen once. Sequences were derived from PBMCs from blood, sampled 14 days before vaccination. These receptors were collected from a man between 45 and 60 years old who received an inactivated influenza vaccine.

The sample holds a few counts of this clonotype. V and J are TRBV28 and TRBJ1-1; D is unclear. This CDR3 is 12 amino acids long. V was shortened by 4 bases and J by 6 bases, with 9 bases between the two germline ends. The germline V gene has CDR1 MDHEN and CDR2 SYDVKM. The CDR3 bases are TGTGCCAGCAGTTATCCGGACGCTGAAGCTTTCTTT. Translated: CASSYPDAEAFF.

This clonotype has a handful of counts. The chain is built from TRBV10-3 and TRBJ2-7, with 8 bases fitting TRBD2. Germline assignment: CDR1 ENHRY and CDR2 SYGVKD. V lost 4 bases, J lost 3 bases, and 8 bases stayed unmatched. This CDR3 is built from 15 residues. CDR3 nucleotides: TGTGCCATCAGTGGGACAGCCGCGGGGGGCTACGAGCAGTACTTC. It encodes CAISGTAAGGYEQYF.

The CDR3 nucleotides read TGTGCCAGCAGCTTAGGGCTACCCCCTTACGAGCAGTACTTC. This encodes CASSLGLPPYEQYF. V gene TRBV7-9 combines with J gene TRBJ2-7; unclear D gene. Germline CDR1 reads SEHNR; CDR2 reads FQNEAQ (reference sequence). V was shortened by 1 base and J by 4 bases, with 11 bases between the two germline ends. CDR3 size: 14 residues. Drawing the rest from reference TRBV7-9 and TRBJ2-7, the complete variable domain is DTGVSQNPRHKITKRGQNVTFRCDPISEHNRLYWYRQTLGQGPEFLTYFQNEAQLEKSRLLSDRFSAERPKGSFSTLEIQRTEQGDSAMYLCASSLGLPPYEQYFGPGTRLTVT.

Details on this clonotype: A junction boundary mismatches the germline segment, possibly from a read error. The rearrangement uses TRBV20-1 and TRBJ2-6, with D maybe TRBD2 (7 bases). Germline CDR1 and CDR2: DFQATT and SNEGSKA (reference sequence). This CDR3 is built from 16 residues. DNA of the CDR3: TGCTGTGCTAGAGGGGGGGGGAGCTCTGGGGCCAACGTCCTGACTTTC. This sequence encodes CCARGGGSSGANVLTF.

The chain is built from TRBV12-3 or TRBV12-4 and TRBJ1-2, with a weak D call TRBD1 (5 bases). The V end lost 6 bases, the J end lost 0 bases, and 14 bases lay between the germline ends. This CDR3 comprises 15 residues. CDR3: CASRKGTVANYGYTF. The CDR3 DNA follows: TGTGCCAGCAGGAAAGGGACCGTAGCTAACTATGGCTACACCTTC.

In its sample, this clonotype was seen a few times. This chain uses TRBV6-1 with TRBJ2-7; 8 bases line up with TRBD2. Germline V gene lookup returns CDR1 MNHNS and CDR2 SASEGT. The V gene end was trimmed by 5 bases and the J gene end by 1 base; junction bases not matched to a gene: 7. The CDR3 extends over 15 amino acids. CDR3 coding DNA: TGTGCCAGCAGTCCGGGAGGGGGGGGTTCCTACGAGCAGTACTTC. As protein: CASSPGGGGSYEQYF.

This clonotype has only a few counts. V gene TRBV20-1 combines with J gene TRBJ2-7, with a weak D call TRBD1 (5 bases). CDR1 is DFQATT and CDR2 is SNEGSKA in the germline V gene (reference sequence). The CDR3 is 13 residues long. The ends were cut back, 3 bases at V and 3 bases at J, with 12 bases in the middle. This chain's CDR3 is CSASRGADYEQYF. As DNA, the CDR3 is TGCAGTGCTAGTAGGGGCGCGGACTACGAGCAGTACTTC.

This clonotype was observed at least ten times. J is TRBJ2-3 and V is TRBV12-3 or TRBV12-4; D ambiguous. The CDR3 sequence is 13 residues long. V was pared by 6 bases and J by 6 bases, with 13 bases between. CDR3: CASSRPTSDTQYF. The CDR3, as DNA: TGTGCCAGCAGCCGCCCAACATCGGATACGCAGTATTTT.

The V call is TRBV10-3, the J call TRBJ1-2, with D uncertain. The V gene's germline CDR1 is ENHRY and CDR2 SYGVKD. V lost 0 bases to trimming and J lost 3 bases, with 2 bases between them. This CDR3 contains 12 residues. CDR3 in amino acids: CAISESDYGYTF. CDR3 DNA: TGTGCCATCAGTGAGTCAGACTATGGCTACACCTTC.

This clonotype came up many times. The V and J genes are TRBV20-1 and TRBJ2-7; D possibly corresponds to TRBD1 (6 bases). V was pared by 6 bases and J by 3 bases, with 18 bases between. The CDR3 runs to 14 residues. The germline V gene has CDR1 DFQATT and CDR2 SNEGSKA (reference sequence). The CDR3 nucleotides are TGCAGTGCGGAGAGGGGGTCGGGGATCTACGAGCAGTACTTC. It translates to CSAERGSGIYEQYF.

This chain connects TRBV6-2 or TRBV6-3 to TRBJ2-3; D not resolved. The CDR3 totals 13 residues. CDR1 MNHEY and CDR2 SVGEGT come from the germline V gene. The germline V and J ends were trimmed by 7 bases and 4 bases, with 12 bases remaining between them. CDR3 sequence: CASKRDSADTQYF. DNA of the CDR3: TGTGCCAGCAAGAGAGACTCCGCAGATACGCAGTATTTT.

The chain is built from TRBV7-9 and TRBJ2-5; TRBD2 is a possible D gene (7 bases). With 0 bases removed from V and 2 bases from J, the gap between germline ends came to 16 bases. The CDR3 extends over 17 amino acids. Per the germline V gene, CDR1 is SEHNR and CDR2 is FQNEAQ (reference sequence). The CDR3 loop is CASSLALLRGRQETQYF. CDR3 sequence (DNA): TGTGCCAGCAGCTTAGCGCTCTTGCGGGGGCGGCAAGAGACCCAGTACTTC.

The chain couples TRBV4-2 to TRBJ2-7; D unresolved. Germline V lookup: CDR1 LGHNA, CDR2 YNFKEQ. Trimming removed 0 bases from V and 2 bases from J, with 11 bases in between. This CDR3 has 15 residues. DNA of the CDR3: TGTGCCAGCAGCCAAGAACAGACTGCCGCCTACGAGCAGTACTTC. Its protein is CASSQEQTAAYEQYF.

This clonotype was observed a few times. J is TRBJ2-1 and V is TRBV5-1; TRBD2 aligns across 11 bases. Germline CDR1 SGHRS, CDR2 YFSETQ. V was clipped by 4 bases and J by 8 bases; unmatched bases: 8. There are 15 residues in the CDR3. CDR3 bases: TGCGCCAGCAGCAATAGCGGGGGGGCCGAGTATGAGCAGTTCTTC. Residues: CASSNSGGAEYEQFF.

The CDR3 protein is CASSLLQGQGNTIYF. The CDR3 coding sequence is TGTGCCAGCAGCCTCCTCCAGGGGCAAGGAAACACCATATATTTT. The chain combines TRBV4-2 with TRBJ1-3; the D gene is possibly TRBD1 (6 bases). The germline V gene has CDR1 LGHNA and CDR2 YNFKEQ. The V end lost 4 bases, the J end lost 4 bases, and 14 bases lay between the germline ends. The CDR3 is made up of 15 amino acids.

The table lists this clonotype with many counts. This sequence joins TRBV12-3 or TRBV12-4 and TRBJ1-2; D call uncertain. V was cut by 6 bases and J by 8 bases, with 22 bases left in between. The CDR3 covers 15 residues. The CDR3 sequence: CASRYSLGGQEGYTF. The CDR3 nucleotides are TGTGCCAGCAGATACTCTTTAGGAGGGCAAGAAGGCTACACCTTC.

This chain joins TRBV7-8 and TRBJ2-3; maybe TRBD1 (6 bases). The CDR3 is 16 amino acids. Germline V gene data show CDR1 as SGHVS and CDR2 as FQNEAQ. Trimming removed 4 bases from V and 2 bases from J, with 16 bases in between. CDR3 in amino acids: CASSSKRGHITDTQYF. In DNA form, the CDR3 reads TGTGCCAGCAGCTCAAAAAGGGGACATATCACAGATACGCAGTATTTT.

This clonotype was seen only a few times. The CDR3 DNA reads TGCAGTGCTAGAGATCAGGGGGCCAACTACGAGCAGTACTTC. Protein sequence: CSARDQGANYEQYF. The chain has TRBV20-1 and TRBJ2-7, with 8 bases aligning to TRBD1. The J segment lost 3 bases and the V segment lost 0 bases, leaving 4 bases of the junction unmatched. The CDR3 is made up of 14 amino acids. Germline V lookup: CDR1 DFQATT, CDR2 SNEGSKA (reference sequence).

This clonotype was recorded a few times. This chain uses TRBV6-2 or TRBV6-3 with TRBJ1-5, with unresolved D. Deletions cut 0 bases from V and 0 bases from J, with 12 bases between. Germline CDR1 reads MNHEY; CDR2 reads SVGEGT. This CDR3 has 17 residues. CDR3 amino acids: CASSYSRWLYSNQPQHF. CDR3 bases: TGTGCCAGCAGTTACTCGAGGTGGTTGTATAGCAATCAGCCCCAGCATTTT.

The chain combines TRBV2 with TRBJ2-2; maybe TRBD2 (5 bases). The CDR3 has 14 residues. Trimming left V 7 bases short and J 0 bases short, with 9 bases between. Germline V CDR1 and CDR2: SNHLY, FYNNEI. The CDR3 sequence is CASKEASNTGELFF. CDR3 DNA: TGTGCCAGCAAGGAGGCCTCGAACACCGGGGAGCTGTTTTTT.

This clonotype was seen many times. The chain links TRBV7-9 to TRBJ1-2; D is perhaps TRBD1 (5 bases). This CDR3 comprises 13 residues. V was trimmed by 5 bases and J by 8 bases, leaving 15 bases between them. Germline lookup yields CDR1 SEHNR and CDR2 FQNEAQ (reference sequence). CDR3 coding DNA: TGTGCCAGCAGCCCGACCAGGGAACGCGGCTACACCTTC. Translating gives CASSPTRERGYTF.

In its sample, this clonotype was seen a few times. This chain joins TRBV10-3 and TRBJ1-1; D might be TRBD1 (5 bases). CDR3 length equals 16 residues. Germline V lookup: CDR1 ENHRY, CDR2 SYGVKD. Trimming removed 3 bases from V and 4 bases from J, with 18 bases in between. The CDR3 DNA reads TGTGCCATCAGTGACTCCGGGGGAAGGACGAGCACTGAAGCTTTCTTT. It specifies CAISDSGGRTSTEAFF.

This chain connects TRBV4-2 to TRBJ2-6; unclear D gene. This CDR3 has 17 amino acids. Germline V CDR1 and CDR2: LGHNA, YNFKEQ. V lost 0 bases and J lost 0, with 9 bases in between. CDR3 nucleotides: TGTGCCAGCAGCCAAGAGTCCCTACTCTCTGGGGCCAACGTCCTGACTTTC. Translation: CASSQESLLSGANVLTF.

The chain is built from TRBV18 and TRBJ2-1, with 8 bases aligning to TRBD1. V shed 4 bases and J 7 bases; nucleotides not matched to a gene: 18. This CDR3 contains 18 residues. Germline V gene sequence: CDR1 KGHSH, CDR2 LQKENI. The CDR3 sequence: CASSRLPVKKDRDNEQFF. The CDR3 coding sequence is TGTGCCAGCTCACGACTCCCCGTGAAAAAGGACAGGGATAATGAGCAGTTCTTC.

The rearrangement uses TRBV7-8 and TRBJ1-2, with 7 bases that match TRBD1. Trimming cost V 0 bases and J 3 bases; bases outside gene matches: 1. Germline V gene data show CDR1 as SGHVS and CDR2 as FQNEAQ. CDR3 size: 14 residues. The CDR3 nucleotides read TGTGCCAGCAGCTTAGCAGACAGGGACTATGGCTACACCTTC. Translation: CASSLADRDYGYTF.

In this sample, this clonotype turned up a few times. The chain recombines TRBV5-1 with TRBJ2-7, with 7 bases aligning to TRBD1. Germline-derived CDR1 and CDR2 are SGHRS and YFSETQ. The ends lost 0 bases at V and 5 bases at J; junction bases unmatched: 5. This CDR3 comprises 14 residues. The CDR3 here is CASSLGQGLDEQYF. The CDR3 DNA sequence: TGCGCCAGCAGCTTGGGACAGGGTCTTGACGAGCAGTACTTC.

This clonotype appeared a few times. CDR3 residues: CASSLRQGQNTEAFF. DNA of the CDR3: TGCGCCAGCAGCCTACGACAGGGCCAGAACACTGAAGCTTTCTTT. V and J are TRBV5-1 and TRBJ1-1, with 7 bases lining up with TRBD1. The CDR3 has 15 amino acids. Germline CDR1 is SGHRS and CDR2 is YFSETQ. The V and J ends lost 4 bases and 1 base, in that order; junction bases with no gene match: 7.

This clonotype appeared a few times. This chain links TRBV28 with TRBJ1-3, with D perhaps TRBD1 (6 bases). This CDR3 is 16 amino acids long. Germline-derived CDR1 and CDR2 are MDHEN and SYDVKM. V lost 3 bases and J 5 bases, leaving 17 bases between the germline ends. As DNA, the CDR3 is TGTGCCAGCAGTTTTCCCTTAGTGGACAGCCGAAACACCATATATTTT. This codes for CASSFPLVDSRNTIYF.

This clonotype was recorded a few times. J is TRBJ1-5 and V is TRBV4-1; no reliable D call. Per the germline V gene, CDR1 is MGHRA and CDR2 is YSYEKL. The V gene lost 4 bases and the J gene lost 0 bases, with 7 bases spanning the gap. The CDR3 sequence is 14 residues long. DNA for the CDR3: TGCGCCAGCAGCCGGGTCGCTAGCAATCAGCCCCAGCATTTT. Amino acids: CASSRVASNQPQHF.